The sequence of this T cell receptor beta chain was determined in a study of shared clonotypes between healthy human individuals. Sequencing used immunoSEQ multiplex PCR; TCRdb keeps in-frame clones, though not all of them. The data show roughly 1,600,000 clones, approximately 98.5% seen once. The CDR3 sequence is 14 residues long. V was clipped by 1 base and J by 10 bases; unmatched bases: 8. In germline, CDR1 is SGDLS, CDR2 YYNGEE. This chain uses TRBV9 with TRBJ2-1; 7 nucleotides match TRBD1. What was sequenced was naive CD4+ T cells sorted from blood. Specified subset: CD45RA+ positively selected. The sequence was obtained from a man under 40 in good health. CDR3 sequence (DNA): TGTGCCAGCAGCGTAAAGGGGGCCACCGGGGAGCAGTTCTTC. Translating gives CASSVKGATGEQFF.